Following are 16 T cell receptor beta chains from one sample sequenced in a study of blood T cell repertoires in COVID-19. This table comes from immunoSEQ multiplex PCR, and its TCRdb copy is limited to in-frame clones, with some not included. The sample records approximately 180,000 clones, 81% being singletons. Source material: peripheral blood. These receptor sequences come from a woman older than 75 with COVID-19, enrolled during active disease.

The J gene is TRBJ2-7, the V gene TRBV6-5; 7 bases are shared with TRBD2. Germline CDR1 reads MNHEY; CDR2 reads SVGAGI. The junction had 5 bases not matched to a gene; V was cut back by 6 bases and J by 3 bases. This CDR3 has 13 amino acids. The CDR3 nucleotides read TGTGCCAGCAGGCGGGAGCTCCTCTACGAGCAGTACTTC. Amino acids: CASRRELLYEQYF.

This chain uses TRBV28 with TRBJ1-5, with 8 positions matching TRBD1. In germline, CDR1 is MDHEN, CDR2 SYDVKM. CDR3 length equals 15 residues. Germline trimming cut 2 bases from V and 7 bases from J; bases unmatched to any gene: 7. The CDR3: CASSLPGGAEQPQHF. The CDR3 DNA reads as TGTGCCAGCAGTTTACCAGGGGGCGCAGAACAGCCCCAGCATTTT.

The rearrangement joins TRBV28 to TRBJ2-7; D gene ambiguous. Germline CDR1 reads MDHEN; CDR2 reads SYDVKM. The CDR3 length is 14 residues. V lost 6 bases, J lost 0 bases, and 12 bases lay in between. The CDR3 nucleotides are TGTGCCAGCAGCCCCAGTAAACCCTCCTACGAGCAGTACTTC. This sequence encodes CASSPSKPSYEQYF.

The rearrangement joins TRBV27 to TRBJ2-7, with a weak D call TRBD1 (6 bases). V was shortened by 3 bases and J by 5 bases, with 14 bases between the two germline ends. CDR3 length: 14 residues. Per germline, CDR1 MNHEY and CDR2 SMNVEV (reference sequence). DNA for the CDR3: TGTGCCAGCAGTTTGAGGCAGGGGTGTAACGAGCAGTACTTC. Protein: CASSLRQGCNEQYF.

The chain carries TRBV28 and TRBJ1-4, with D uncertain. V shed 4 bases and J shed 13 bases, with 13 bases lying between them. This CDR3 is built from 12 residues. Germline loops: CDR1 MDHEN, CDR2 SYDVKM. The CDR3 loop is CASSSDLAGLFF. The CDR3 region has the DNA TGTGCCAGCAGTTCGGACCTCGCGGGACTGTTTTTT.

Only one count was recorded for this clone. The genes are TRBV7-9 and TRBJ1-1; D is possibly TRBD1 (6 bases). Looked up from germline, CDR1 is SEHNR and CDR2 is FQNEAQ (reference sequence). The CDR3 runs to 12 residues. The V end lost 6 bases, the J end lost 3 bases, and 8 bases lay between the germline ends. The CDR3 is CASSPGDTEAFF. DNA of the CDR3: TGTGCCAGCAGTCCAGGGGACACTGAAGCTTTCTTT.

The chain uses TRBV19 and TRBJ1-2; D perhaps matches TRBD1 (6 bases). Between the trimmed V and J ends, which lost 2 bases and 8 bases, there was a span of 18 bases. From germline, CDR1 is LNHDA and CDR2 SQIVND (reference sequence). The CDR3 is 15 residues long. The chain's CDR3 is CASSISGGGLGGYTF. The CDR3 DNA follows: TGTGCCAGTAGTATATCGGGAGGGGGTCTGGGAGGCTACACCTTC.

This sequence joins TRBV5-1 and TRBJ2-2; 8 bases are shared with TRBD1. The V and J ends lost 5 bases and 5 bases, in that order; junction bases with no gene match: 8. Germline V gene sequence: CDR1 SGHRS, CDR2 YFSETQ. This CDR3 is built from 15 residues. The CDR3 sequence: CASSSGQGSTGELFF. CDR3 coding DNA: TGCGCCAGCAGTTCCGGACAGGGATCAACCGGGGAGCTGTTTTTT.

The chain carries TRBV6-5 and TRBJ1-5, with D unresolved. Per germline, CDR1 MNHEY and CDR2 SVGAGI. V lost 8 bases to trimming and J lost 2 bases, with 10 bases between them. This CDR3 region has 13 residues. The DNA for the CDR3 is TGTGCCAGCGCGGGGTCGGGCAATCAGCCCCAGCATTTT. Translated, it gives CASAGSGNQPQHF.

The chain joins TRBV18 to TRBJ1-1; 7 nucleotides line up with TRBD1. The length of the CDR3 is 15 residues. Losses at the gene ends were 5 bases for V and 1 base for J; bases not matched to a gene: 7. The germline V gene encodes CDR1 KGHSH and CDR2 LQKENI. The CDR3 sequence: CASSERTGSNTEAFF. The CDR3 nucleotides read TGTGCCAGCTCAGAACGGACAGGATCGAACACTGAAGCTTTCTTT.

CDR3 in amino acids: CASRTLGQGDGQPQHF. DNA of the CDR3: TGTGCCAGCAGGACGTTGGGACAGGGAGACGGTCAGCCCCAGCATTTT. The rearrangement links TRBV28 to TRBJ1-5; 9 nucleotides agree with TRBD1. The germline V gene encodes CDR1 MDHEN and CDR2 SYDVKM. The J segment lost 6 bases and the V segment lost 6 bases, leaving 12 bases of the junction unmatched. The CDR3 is 16 residues long.

The chain is built from TRBV5-1 and TRBJ1-1, with TRBD1 matching over 7 bases. After removal of 3 bases from V and 2 bases from J, the junction contained 4 bases not matched to a gene. This CDR3 has 14 amino acids. Germline CDR1 SGHRS, CDR2 YFSETQ. Here the CDR3 DNA reads TGCGCCAGCAGCTCAGGGGGAATCAACACTGAAGCTTTCTTT. Residues: CASSSGGINTEAFF.

The V and J genes are TRBV6-6 and TRBJ1-1; D might be TRBD1 (5 bases). This CDR3 is 13 amino acids long. V lost 0 bases, J lost 8 bases, and 10 bases lay in between. Germline CDR1 reads MNHNY; CDR2 reads SVGAGI (reference sequence). The CDR3: CASSYSGGYEAFF. In nucleotides, the CDR3 is TGTGCCAGCAGTTACTCGGGGGGGTACGAAGCTTTCTTT.

The CDR3 sequence is CASTGNLGYGYTF. The CDR3 DNA sequence: TGTGCCAGCACAGGGAACCTAGGCTATGGCTACACCTTC. The V call is TRBV2, the J call TRBJ1-2; D may be TRBD1 (5 bases). V dropped 7 bases and J dropped 4 bases, with 13 bases sitting between them. This CDR3 is 13 amino acids long. Looked up from germline, CDR1 is SNHLY and CDR2 is FYNNEI.

This clone was seen more than once but under ten times. The rearrangement links TRBV7-8 to TRBJ2-3, with TRBD1 as a possible D gene (5 bases). Germline CDR1 SGHVS, CDR2 FQNEAQ. V was shortened by 1 base and J by 3 bases, with 23 bases between the two germline ends. The length of the CDR3 is 19 residues. CDR3 sequence reads: CASSLVGPSTVRITDTQYF. CDR3 in DNA: TGTGCCAGCAGCTTAGTGGGGCCGAGTACAGTTCGAATAACAGATACGCAGTATTTT. Using reference TRBV7-8 and TRBJ2-3 for the parts outside the CDR3, the full variable domain is GAGVSQSPRYKVAKRGQDVALRCDPISGHVSLFWYQQALGQGPEFLTYFQNEAQLDKSGLPSDRFFAERPEGSVSTLKIQRTQQEDSAVYLCASSLVGPSTVRITDTQYFGPGTRLTVL.

The rearrangement links TRBV4-3 to TRBJ2-2; TRBD1 is a possible D gene (7 bases). The CDR3 is 13 amino acids. Germline-derived CDR1 and CDR2 are LGHNA and YSLEER. V was cut by 4 bases and J by 7 bases, with 10 bases left in between. CDR3 sequence (DNA): TGCGCCAGCAGCCGCAGGGGGGTCGGGGAGCTGTTTTTT. Translated: CASSRRGVGELFF.